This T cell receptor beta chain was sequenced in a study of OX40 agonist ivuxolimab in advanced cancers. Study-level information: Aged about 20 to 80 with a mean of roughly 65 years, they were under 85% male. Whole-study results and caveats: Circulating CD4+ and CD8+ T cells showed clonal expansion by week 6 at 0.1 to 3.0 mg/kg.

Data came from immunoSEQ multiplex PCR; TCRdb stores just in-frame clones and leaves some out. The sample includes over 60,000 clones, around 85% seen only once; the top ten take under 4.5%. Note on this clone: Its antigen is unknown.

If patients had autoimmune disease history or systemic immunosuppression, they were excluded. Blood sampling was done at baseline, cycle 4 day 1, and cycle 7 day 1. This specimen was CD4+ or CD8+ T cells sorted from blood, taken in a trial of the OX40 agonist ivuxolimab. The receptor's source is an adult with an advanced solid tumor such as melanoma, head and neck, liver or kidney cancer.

The CDR3, as DNA: TGTGCCAGCAGCCGCGGGGACAGTTCTAATCAGCCCCAGCATTTT. Translating gives CASSRGDSSNQPQHF. V is TRBV7-9 and J is TRBJ1-5; TRBD1 matches at 7 bases. Germline CDR1 is SEHNR and CDR2 is FQNEAQ (reference sequence). The CDR3 runs 15 residues. The junction had 8 bases not matched to a gene; V was cut back by 5 bases and J by 4 bases.